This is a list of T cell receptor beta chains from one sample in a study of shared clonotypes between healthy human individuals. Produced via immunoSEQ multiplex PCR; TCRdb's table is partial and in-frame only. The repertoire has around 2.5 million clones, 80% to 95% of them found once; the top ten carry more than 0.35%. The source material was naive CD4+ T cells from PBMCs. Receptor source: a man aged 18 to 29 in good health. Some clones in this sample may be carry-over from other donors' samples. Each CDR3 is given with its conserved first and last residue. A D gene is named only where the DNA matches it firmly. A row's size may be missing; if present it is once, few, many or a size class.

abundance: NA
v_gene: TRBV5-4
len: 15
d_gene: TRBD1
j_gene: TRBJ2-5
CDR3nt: TGTGCCAGCAGCCGACAGGGGATGAGGAAGGAGACCCAGTACTTC
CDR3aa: CASSRQGMRKETQYF

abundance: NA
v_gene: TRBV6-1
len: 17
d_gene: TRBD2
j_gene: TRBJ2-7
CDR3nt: TGTGCCAGCAGTGAAAGTAGCGGGAGGCCGCAAAGCTACGAGCAGTACTTC
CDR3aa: CASSESSGRPQSYEQYF

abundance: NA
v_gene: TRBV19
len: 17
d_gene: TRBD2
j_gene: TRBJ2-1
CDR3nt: TGTGCCAGTAGTCCCCGACGACTAGCGGGAGGGGTCGATGAGCAGTTCTTC
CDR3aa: CASSPRRLAGGVDEQFF

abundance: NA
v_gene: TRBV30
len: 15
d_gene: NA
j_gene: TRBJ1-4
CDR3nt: TGTGCCTGGAGTACCCCTGACAGGACTAATGAAAAACTGTTTTTT
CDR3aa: CAWSTPDRTNEKLFF

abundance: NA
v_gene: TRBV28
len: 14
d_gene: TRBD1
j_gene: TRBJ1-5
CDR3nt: TGTGCCAGCGAAACAGGGGGCGGTAGGCAGCCCCAGCATTTT
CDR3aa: CASETGGGRQPQHF

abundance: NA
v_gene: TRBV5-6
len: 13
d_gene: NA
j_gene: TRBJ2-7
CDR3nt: TGTGCCAGCAGTGAGAAAAACTCCTACGAGCAGTACTTC
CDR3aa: CASSEKNSYEQYF

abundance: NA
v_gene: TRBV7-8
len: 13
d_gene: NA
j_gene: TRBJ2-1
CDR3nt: TGTGCCAGCAGCTTTAACTCCTACAATGAGCAGTTCTTC
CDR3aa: CASSFNSYNEQFF

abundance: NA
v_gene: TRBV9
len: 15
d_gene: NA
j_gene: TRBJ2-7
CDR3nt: TGTGCCAGCAGCGTGGGTGTGGGATCCAATTACGAGCAGTACTTC
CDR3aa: CASSVGVGSNYEQYF

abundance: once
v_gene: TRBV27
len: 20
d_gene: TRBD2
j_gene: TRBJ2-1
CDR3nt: TGTGCCAGCAGTTTCTTCAGGACTAGCGGGAGGGCCTTGAATTTAAATGAGCAGTTCTTC
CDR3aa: CASSFFRTSGRALNLNEQFF

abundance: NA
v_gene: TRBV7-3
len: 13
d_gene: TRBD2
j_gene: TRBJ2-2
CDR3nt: TGTGCCAGCAGCTTTCGGGAGGGCGCGGAGCTGTTTTTT
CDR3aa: CASSFREGAELFF

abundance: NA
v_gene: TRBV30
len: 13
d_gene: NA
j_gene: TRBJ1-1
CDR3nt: TGTGCCTGGAGCCGGGGGGCGAGCACTGAAGCTTTCTTT
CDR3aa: CAWSRGASTEAFF

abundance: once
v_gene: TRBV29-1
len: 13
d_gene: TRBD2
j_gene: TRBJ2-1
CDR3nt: TGCAGCGTTAAAGGACTAGCGGGAGAAGTGCAGTTCTTC
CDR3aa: CSVKGLAGEVQFF

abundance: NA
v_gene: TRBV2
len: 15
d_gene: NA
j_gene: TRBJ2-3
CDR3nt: TGTGCCAGCAACGCTTGGGAGAAACCCACAGATACGCAGTATTTT
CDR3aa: CASNAWEKPTDTQYF

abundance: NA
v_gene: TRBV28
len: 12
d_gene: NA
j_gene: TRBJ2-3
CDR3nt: TGTGCCAGCAGTTACAGCACAGATACGCAGTATTTT
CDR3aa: CASSYSTDTQYF

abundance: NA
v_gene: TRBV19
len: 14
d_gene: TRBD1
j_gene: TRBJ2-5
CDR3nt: TGTGCCAGTAGTACGGGACAGGGGGTGGAGACCCAGTACTTC
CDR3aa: CASSTGQGVETQYF

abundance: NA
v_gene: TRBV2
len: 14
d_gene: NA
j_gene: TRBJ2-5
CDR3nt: TGTGCCAGCAGTGAACCGCGGCAGAGGGAGACCCAGTACTTC
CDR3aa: CASSEPRQRETQYF

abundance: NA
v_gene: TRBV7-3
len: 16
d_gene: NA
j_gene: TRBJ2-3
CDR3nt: TGTGCCAGCAGCCCCCTACCGGGACGGAGTACAGATACGCAGTATTTT
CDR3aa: CASSPLPGRSTDTQYF

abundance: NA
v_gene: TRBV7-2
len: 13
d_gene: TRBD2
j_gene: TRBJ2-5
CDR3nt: TGTGCCAGCAGCAATAGCGGGACTGAGACCCAGTACTTC
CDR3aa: CASSNSGTETQYF

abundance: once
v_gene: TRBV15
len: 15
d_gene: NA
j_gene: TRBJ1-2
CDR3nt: TGTGCCACCAGCAGAGATAGGAGGGGGACGGAGGGCTACACCTTC
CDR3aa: CATSRDRRGTEGYTF

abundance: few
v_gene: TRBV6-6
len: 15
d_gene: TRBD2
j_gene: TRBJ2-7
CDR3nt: TGTGCCAGCAGTGCCACTATAGTAGCGGGCTACGAGCAGTACTTC
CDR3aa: CASSATIVAGYEQYF

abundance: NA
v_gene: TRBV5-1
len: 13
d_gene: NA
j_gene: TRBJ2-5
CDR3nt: TGCGCCAGCAGCGAAGTGACCCAAGAGACCCAGTACTTC
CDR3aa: CASSEVTQETQYF

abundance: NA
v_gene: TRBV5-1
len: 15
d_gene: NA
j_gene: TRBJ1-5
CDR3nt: TGCGCCAGCAGCTTGGAAGGTAACAGGGATCAGCCCCAGCATTTT
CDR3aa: CASSLEGNRDQPQHF

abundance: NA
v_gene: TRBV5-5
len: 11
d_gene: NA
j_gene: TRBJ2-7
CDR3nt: TGTGCCAGCACGGGAAGGGGCGAGCAGTACTTC
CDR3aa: CASTGRGEQYF

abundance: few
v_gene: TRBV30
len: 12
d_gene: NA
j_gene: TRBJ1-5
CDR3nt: TGTGCCTGGAGCGGGACGAATCAGCCCCAGCATTTT
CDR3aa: CAWSGTNQPQHF

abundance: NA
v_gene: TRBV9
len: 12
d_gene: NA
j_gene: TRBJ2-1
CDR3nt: TGTGCCAGCAGTACACAGAGGAATGAGCAGTTCTTC
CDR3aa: CASSTQRNEQFF

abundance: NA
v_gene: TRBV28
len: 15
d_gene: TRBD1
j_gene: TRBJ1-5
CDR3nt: TGTGCCAGCAGTTTTCGGGACAGCTTCAATCAGCCCCAGCATTTT
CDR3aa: CASSFRDSFNQPQHF

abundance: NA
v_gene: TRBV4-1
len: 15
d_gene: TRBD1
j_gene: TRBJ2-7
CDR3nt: TGCGCCAGCAGCGCGGGACAGGGGGAAACCCACGAGCAGTACTTC
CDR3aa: CASSAGQGETHEQYF

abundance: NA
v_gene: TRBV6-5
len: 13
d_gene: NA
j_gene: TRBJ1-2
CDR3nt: TGTGCCAGCAGTGCGGACATAGACTATGGCTACACCTTC
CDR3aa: CASSADIDYGYTF

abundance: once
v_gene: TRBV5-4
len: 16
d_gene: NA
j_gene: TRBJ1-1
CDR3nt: TGTGCCAGCAGCTTTAGCTCTACGGGCTTTGCCCCAGAAGCTTTCTTT
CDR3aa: CASSFSSTGFAPEAFF

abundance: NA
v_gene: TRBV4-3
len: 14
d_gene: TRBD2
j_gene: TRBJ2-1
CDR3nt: TGCGCCAGCAGCTGGCTAGCGGACTACAATGAGCAGTTCTTC
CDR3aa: CASSWLADYNEQFF

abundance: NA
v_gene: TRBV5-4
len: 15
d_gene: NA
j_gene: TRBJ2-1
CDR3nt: TGTGCCAGCAGCTCCGAGGGGCCGGGTTTCGATGAGCAGTTCTTC
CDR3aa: CASSSEGPGFDEQFF

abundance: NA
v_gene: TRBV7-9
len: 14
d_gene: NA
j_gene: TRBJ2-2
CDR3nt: TGTGCCAGCAGCTTAGCCAGAACGACCGGGGAGCTGTTTTTT
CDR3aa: CASSLARTTGELFF

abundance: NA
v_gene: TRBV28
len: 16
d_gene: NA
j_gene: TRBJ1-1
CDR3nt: TGTGCCAGCTCCACCATCAGCGGGTTTGGGAACACTGAAGCTTTCTTT
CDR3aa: CASSTISGFGNTEAFF

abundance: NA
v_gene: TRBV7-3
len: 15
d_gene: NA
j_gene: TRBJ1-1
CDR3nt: TGTGCCAGCAGCTTCACAGCAGGAGTTGGCACTGAAGCTTTCTTT
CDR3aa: CASSFTAGVGTEAFF

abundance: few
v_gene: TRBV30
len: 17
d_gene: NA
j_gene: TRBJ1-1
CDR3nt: TGTGCCTGGAGTCTACCTTCAAGACAGTCCTTAAGCACTGAAGCTTTCTTT
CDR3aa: CAWSLPSRQSLSTEAFF

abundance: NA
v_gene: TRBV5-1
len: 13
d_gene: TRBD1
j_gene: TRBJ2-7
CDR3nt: TGCGCCAGCAGCACTGGACAGGGTTACGAGCAGTACTTC
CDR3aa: CASSTGQGYEQYF

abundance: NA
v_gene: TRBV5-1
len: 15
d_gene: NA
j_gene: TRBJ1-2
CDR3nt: TGCGCCAGCAGCGTCCGGGACACCGGATGGTATGGCTACACCTTC
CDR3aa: CASSVRDTGWYGYTF

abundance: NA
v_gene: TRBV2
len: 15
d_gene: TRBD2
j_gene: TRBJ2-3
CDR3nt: TGTGCCAGCAGTCGTAGCGGGGTTAGCACAGATACGCAGTATTTT
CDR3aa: CASSRSGVSTDTQYF

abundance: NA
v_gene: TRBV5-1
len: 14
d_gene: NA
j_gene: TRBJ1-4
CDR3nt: TGCGCCAGCAGCGTGGGACACACGGATGAAAAACTGTTTTTT
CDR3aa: CASSVGHTDEKLFF

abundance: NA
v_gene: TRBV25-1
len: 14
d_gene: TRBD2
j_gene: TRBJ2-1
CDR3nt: TGTGCCAGCCTCCGGGGCGGGAGTATCAATGAGCAGTTCTTC
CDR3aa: CASLRGGSINEQFF

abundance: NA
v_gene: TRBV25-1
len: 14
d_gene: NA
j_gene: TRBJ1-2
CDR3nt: TGTGCCAGCAGGGAACGTGGGGGCTACTATGGCTACACCTTC
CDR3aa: CASRERGGYYGYTF

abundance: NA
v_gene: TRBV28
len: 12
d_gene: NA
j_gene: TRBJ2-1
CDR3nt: TGTGCCAGCAGAGTTTTGCCCAATGAGCAGTTCTTC
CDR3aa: CASRVLPNEQFF

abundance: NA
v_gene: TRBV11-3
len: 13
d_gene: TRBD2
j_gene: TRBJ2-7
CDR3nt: TGTGCCAGCAGCCCTAGCGGGTCCTACGAGCAGTACTTC
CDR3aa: CASSPSGSYEQYF

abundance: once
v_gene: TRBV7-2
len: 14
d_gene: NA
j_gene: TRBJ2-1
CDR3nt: TGTGCCAGCAGCTTAATACTAGCTATCAATGAGCAGTTCTTC
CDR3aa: CASSLILAINEQFF

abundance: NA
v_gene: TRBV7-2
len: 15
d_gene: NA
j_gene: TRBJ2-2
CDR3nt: TGTGCCAGCAGGACGGCGCTTGCGAGCACCGGGGAGCTGTTTTTT
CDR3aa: CASRTALASTGELFF

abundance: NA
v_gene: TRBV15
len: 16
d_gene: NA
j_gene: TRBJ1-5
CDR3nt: TGTGCCACCAGCAGAGTTCCGGGACACACAACCCAGCCCCAGCATTTT
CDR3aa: CATSRVPGHTTQPQHF

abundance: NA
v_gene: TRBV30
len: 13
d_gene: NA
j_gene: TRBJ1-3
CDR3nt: TGTGCCTCCACGGTTGCCTCTGGAAACACCATATATTTT
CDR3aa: CASTVASGNTIYF

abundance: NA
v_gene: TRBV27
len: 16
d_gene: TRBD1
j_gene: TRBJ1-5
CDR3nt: TGTGCCAGCAGTCCCGACAGGGGGCCGAGCAATCAGCCCCAGCATTTT
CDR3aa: CASSPDRGPSNQPQHF